The next 16 T cell receptor beta chains were all read from a single sample in a study of T cells in tuberculosis. The protocol was immunoSEQ multiplex PCR, while the TCRdb copy is restricted to in-frame clones and leaves out a portion. The data contain around 38,000 clones, 93% of them seen just once; the ten biggest clones take up approximately 7.5%. Sequencing input: PBMCs. The receptors originated from a donor aged 10-29 years with latent tuberculosis or without tuberculosis infection.

CDR3 residues: CASTLGAGANSPLHF. DNA of the CDR3: TGTGCCAGCACTTTGGGGGCGGGAGCTAATTCACCCCTCCACTTT. The V gene is TRBV27, the J gene TRBJ1-6; a possible D gene is TRBD1 (6 bases). Germline lookup yields CDR1 MNHEY and CDR2 SMNVEV (reference sequence). This CDR3 is 15 amino acids long. V lost 7 bases and J lost 6, with 16 bases in between.

J is TRBJ2-2 and V is TRBV29-1, with 7 bases matching TRBD1. V lost 7 bases to trimming and J lost 5 bases; unmatched junction nucleotides: 13. Germline assignment: CDR1 SQVTM and CDR2 ANQGSEA. The CDR3 covers 15 residues. CDR3 nucleotide sequence: TGCAGCGCTGCCCCCAAGGGGGCCAAGACCGGGGAGCTGTTTTTT. Its translation: CSAAPKGAKTGELFF.

The J gene is TRBJ2-3, the V gene TRBV5-1; TRBD1 matches at 10 bases. The J segment lost 3 bases and the V segment lost 2 bases, leaving 9 bases of the junction unmatched. CDR3 size: 17 residues. From germline, CDR1 is SGHRS and CDR2 YFSETQ. The CDR3 loop is CASSFMPGQGNTDTQYF. In DNA form, the CDR3 reads TGCGCCAGCAGCTTTATGCCGGGACAGGGGAATACAGATACGCAGTATTTT.

This clone was observed a single time. The rearrangement links TRBV9 to TRBJ1-2; 9 bases are a match to TRBD1. V dropped 3 bases and J dropped 14; count of bases not matched to a gene: 8. Germline values: CDR1 SGDLS, CDR2 YYNGEE. This CDR3 region has 12 residues. Written as DNA, the CDR3 is TGTGCCAGCAGCGCAGGACAGGGGTTTATGACCTTC. Translating it yields CASSAGQGFMTF.

This chain joins TRBV6-6 and TRBJ1-1; 7 bases map to TRBD1. V lost 6 bases, J lost 5 bases, and 9 bases stayed unmatched. CDR1 and CDR2 from the germline V gene are MNHNY and SVGAGI (reference sequence). This CDR3 has 14 residues. This CDR3 is CASSLGTVGTEAFF. The CDR3 bases are TGTGCCAGCAGCTTAGGGACAGTGGGGACTGAAGCTTTCTTT.

This chain uses TRBV19 with TRBJ2-7; D might be TRBD2 (7 bases). V was trimmed by 7 bases and J by 3 bases, leaving 19 bases between them. The CDR3 totals 15 residues. From germline, CDR1 is LNHDA and CDR2 SQIVND (reference sequence). CDR3 sequence reads: CASTHGRQGIYEQYF. The CDR3 nucleotides are TGTGCCAGTACCCACGGGAGGCAGGGGATCTACGAGCAGTACTTC. Looking up the rest from reference TRBV19 and TRBJ2-7 gives the full variable domain: DGGITQSPKYLFRKEGQNVTLSCEQNLNHDAMYWYRQDPGQGLRLIYYSQIVNDFQKGDIAEGYSVSREKKESFPLTVTSAQKNPTAFYLCASTHGRQGIYEQYFGPGTRLTVT.

This clone turned up a few times. This chain joins TRBV5-5 and TRBJ2-7; 10 bases fit TRBD1. The CDR3 runs to 17 residues. V shed 0 bases, J shed 5 bases, and the junction held 11 bases outside the gene matches. Germline V gene sequence: CDR1 SGHKS, CDR2 YYEKEE (reference sequence). This CDR3 reads CASSLGPTGTGVNEQYF. The CDR3, as DNA: TGTGCCAGCAGCTTGGGCCCCACCGGGACAGGGGTTAACGAGCAGTACTTC. Full variable domain (outside the CDR3, taken from reference TRBV5-5 and TRBJ2-7): DAGVTQSPTHLIKTRGQQVTLRCSPISGHKSVSWYQQVLGQGPQFIFQYYEKEERGRGNFPDRFSARQFPNYSSELNVNALLLGDSALYLCASSLGPTGTGVNEQYFGPGTRLTVT.

Relative to its sample, this clone is medium-sized. The rearrangement joins TRBV25-1 to TRBJ2-7, with D possibly being TRBD2 (6 bases). Trimming cost V 2 bases and J 0 bases, with 20 bases left between them. Germline values: CDR1 MGHDK, CDR2 SYGVNS. The CDR3 length is 18 residues. Here the CDR3 DNA reads TGTGCCAGCAGTGAACCCGGTCAGGAGGGGACGAGCTCCTACGAGCAGTACTTC. Residues: CASSEPGQEGTSSYEQYF.

The chain uses TRBV25-1 and TRBJ2-2; D is unclear. Germline values: CDR1 MGHDK, CDR2 SYGVNS. The CDR3 consists of 14 residues. Trimming cost V 3 bases and J 1 base, with 6 bases left between them. The CDR3 region is CASSEAMNTGELFF. CDR3 nucleotides: TGTGCCAGCAGTGAGGCCATGAACACCGGGGAGCTGTTTTTT.

V and J are TRBV7-3 and TRBJ2-5; TRBD1 matches at 12 bases. Germline loops: CDR1 SGHTA, CDR2 FQGTGA. V dropped 3 bases and J dropped 1; count of bases not matched to a gene: 3. The CDR3 spans 16 residues. Here the CDR3 DNA reads TGTGCCAGCAGCTTGGGGACAGGGGGCCTCCAAGAGACCCAGTACTTC. Protein: CASSLGTGGLQETQYF.

This rearrangement joins TRBV6-1 to TRBJ2-1; 9 bases align to TRBD2. Trimming removed 8 bases from V and 7 bases from J; junction bases left unmatched: 9. CDR3 size: 14 residues. The germline V gene encodes CDR1 MNHNS and CDR2 SASEGT. The CDR3 DNA reads as TGTGCCAGCCTTACTAGCGGGCTATTGAATGAGCAGTTCTTC. Amino acids: CASLTSGLLNEQFF.

DNA of the CDR3: TGTGCCAGCAGTGAAACTTTCTACGAGCAGTACTTC. Translating gives CASSETFYEQYF. The rearrangement joins TRBV6-1 to TRBJ2-7, with D unclear. This CDR3 has 12 residues. Germline V gene sequence: CDR1 MNHNS, CDR2 SASEGT. The V end lost 2 bases, the J end lost 3 bases, and 5 bases lay between the germline ends.

V and J are TRBV10-2 and TRBJ2-1; no firm D call. This CDR3 region has 17 residues. Trimming left V 3 bases short and J 4 bases short, with 19 bases between. CDR1 is WSHSY and CDR2 is SAAADI in the germline V gene. The CDR3 DNA reads as TGCGCCAGCAGTGACCCGATGGGTACATCTAGATACAATGAGCAGTTCTTC. Translation: CASSDPMGTSRYNEQFF.

The rearrangement uses TRBV29-1 and TRBJ1-1; D gene unclear. Trimming removed 3 bases from V and 4 bases from J, with 18 bases in between. The V gene's germline CDR1 is SQVTM and CDR2 ANQGSEA. CDR3 size: 15 residues. The CDR3 here is CSVELGVRIGTEAFF. The CDR3 DNA reads as TGCAGCGTTGAGTTGGGAGTCCGAATTGGCACTGAAGCTTTCTTT.

The CDR3 loop is CASSLDRGTQSYNEQFF. The CDR3 bases are TGCGCCAGCAGCTTGGACAGGGGGACCCAATCCTACAATGAGCAGTTCTTC. This chain joins TRBV5-1 and TRBJ2-1; TRBD1 aligns across 8 bases. Trimming removed 0 bases from V and 1 base from J; junction bases left unmatched: 6. Germline CDR1 is SGHRS and CDR2 is YFSETQ. This CDR3 is built from 17 residues.

The chain carries TRBV30 and TRBJ1-3; D not resolved. The CDR3 covers 11 residues. Trimming took 7 bases from V and 0 from J, leaving 4 bases between them. In germline, CDR1 is GTSNPN, CDR2 SVGIG (reference sequence). CDR3 coding DNA: TGTGCCTCCCACTCTGGAAACACCATATATTTT. Its protein is CASHSGNTIYF.